Listed below are T cell receptor beta chains from one sample, sequenced in a study of Graves' ophthalmopathy and Graves' hyperthyroidism. TCRdb used MiXCR to reprocess the multiplex PCR reads, holding one entry per CDR3 protein. The table lists fewer than 400,000 distinct CDR3 sequences, roughly 18% of them singletons. The sequencing input was peripheral blood. All receptors derive from a woman aged 18-29 years with Graves' ophthalmopathy. The CDR3 runs from the conserved cysteine through the conserved F or W. The order of the fields is J gene, D gene, clone size, V gene, CDR3 protein, CDR3 DNA. The D gene is left open where the match is weak. Rows give clone size only sometimes, using once, few, many, or a class for an expanded clone.

J gene: TRBJ1-1
D gene: .
clone size: many
V gene: TRBV7-2
CDR3 protein: CASSFITEAFF
CDR3 DNA: TGTGCCAGCAGCTTCATCACTGAAGCTTTCTTT

J gene: TRBJ1-5
D gene: TRBD1
clone size: .
V gene: TRBV20-1
CDR3 protein: CSAIGGQGANQPQHF
CDR3 DNA: TGCAGTGCTATAGGCGGACAGGGTGCGAATCAGCCCCAGCATTTT

J gene: TRBJ1-1
D gene: .
clone size: few
V gene: TRBV29-1
CDR3 protein: CSGSLGDTEAFF
CDR3 DNA: TGCAGCGGGTCCTTGGGGGACACTGAAGCTTTCTTT

J gene: TRBJ2-5
D gene: .
clone size: many
V gene: TRBV7-2
CDR3 protein: CASSPTSVQETQYF
CDR3 DNA: TGTGCCAGCAGCCCGACTAGTGTCCAAGAGACCCAGTACTTC

J gene: TRBJ2-7
D gene: TRBD1
clone size: many
V gene: TRBV5-1
CDR3 protein: CASSLLRDSLPGEQYF
CDR3 DNA: TGCGCCAGCAGCCTACTAAGGGACAGCCTACCGGGAGAGCAGTACTTC

J gene: TRBJ1-2
D gene: .
clone size: many
V gene: TRBV12-3/TRBV12-4
CDR3 protein: CASSRVPGYRDTFRGYTF
CDR3 DNA: TGTGCCAGCAGTCGAGTGCCGGGATACAGGGACACTTTCCGTGGCTACACCTTC

J gene: TRBJ1-2
D gene: TRBD1
clone size: .
V gene: TRBV11-1
CDR3 protein: CASSFRTGQANYGYTF
CDR3 DNA: TGTGCCAGCAGCTTTCGGACAGGGCAAGCTAACTATGGCTACACCTTC

J gene: TRBJ2-3
D gene: TRBD1
clone size: many
V gene: TRBV10-1
CDR3 protein: CASSGDRSTDTQYF
CDR3 DNA: TGCGCCAGCAGTGGGGACAGGAGCACAGATACGCAGTATTTT

J gene: TRBJ2-7
D gene: .
clone size: many
V gene: TRBV24-1
CDR3 protein: CATSGQPGTTQYF
CDR3 DNA: TGTGCCACCAGTGGCCAACCCGGGACCACGCAGTACTTC

J gene: TRBJ2-7
D gene: .
clone size: many
V gene: TRBV6-2/TRBV6-3
CDR3 protein: CASYSSLDGDYEQYF
CDR3 DNA: TGTGCCAGTTACTCATCGTTGGACGGGGACTACGAGCAGTACTTC

J gene: TRBJ2-7
D gene: TRBD2
clone size: many
V gene: TRBV6-5
CDR3 protein: CASSFGLAEYEQYF
CDR3 DNA: TGTGCCAGCAGTTTTGGACTAGCGGAGTACGAGCAGTACTTC

J gene: TRBJ2-5
D gene: .
clone size: many
V gene: TRBV3-1
CDR3 protein: CASSQDPNRYQETQYF
CDR3 DNA: TGTGCCAGCAGCCAAGACCCCAACCGATACCAAGAGACCCAGTACTTC